This TCR beta chain was sequenced during a study of OX40 agonist ivuxolimab in advanced cancers. Study-level background: The patients received agonistic anti-OX40 (CD134) antibody ivuxolimab.

Profiled with immunoSEQ multiplex PCR; TCRdb holds only in-frame clones, not every one. The table records roughly 86,000 clones, 85% to 95% of them present only once. The timepoints at which blood was sampled were baseline, cycle 4 day 1, and cycle 7 day 1. Regarding this clone: The same CDR3 can be traced to other DNA sequences in this sample.

This CDR3 contains 13 residues. The germline V gene has CDR1 SGHNT and CDR2 YYREEE (reference sequence). V lost 7 bases, J lost 2 bases, and 12 bases lay in between. The source material was CD4+ or CD8+ T cells sorted from blood, sampled in a trial of the OX40 agonist ivuxolimab. The receptor's source is an adult with an advanced solid tumor such as melanoma, head and neck, liver or kidney cancer. This sequence joins TRBV5-4 and TRBJ2-5, with TRBD2 as a possible D gene (6 bases). The CDR3 bases are TGTGCCAGCCGATTGGGGGGACAAGAGACCCAGTACTTC. Amino acids: CASRLGGQETQYF.